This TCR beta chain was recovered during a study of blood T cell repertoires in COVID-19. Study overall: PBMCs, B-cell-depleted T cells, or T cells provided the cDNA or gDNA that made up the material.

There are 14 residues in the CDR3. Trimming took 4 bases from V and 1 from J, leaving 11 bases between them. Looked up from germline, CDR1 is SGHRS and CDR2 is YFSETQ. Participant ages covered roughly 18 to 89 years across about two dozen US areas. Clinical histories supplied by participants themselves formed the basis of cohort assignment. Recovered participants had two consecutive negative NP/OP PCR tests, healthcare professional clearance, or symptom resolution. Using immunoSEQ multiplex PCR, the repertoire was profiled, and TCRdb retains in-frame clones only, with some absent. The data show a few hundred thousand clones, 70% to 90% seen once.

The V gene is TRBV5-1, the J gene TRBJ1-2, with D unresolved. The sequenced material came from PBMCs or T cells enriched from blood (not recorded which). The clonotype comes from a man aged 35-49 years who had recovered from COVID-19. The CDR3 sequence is CASSPSGVNYGYTF. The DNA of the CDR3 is TGCGCCAGCAGCCCGAGCGGGGTTAACTATGGCTACACCTTC.